The 21 T cell receptor beta chains listed next were all sequenced from one sample in a study of T cell clonotyping in hematopoietic cell transplantation. Using immunoSEQ multiplex PCR, the repertoire was profiled, and TCRdb retains in-frame clones only, with some absent. Here the sample spans tens of thousands of clones, over 65% being singletons. The time point: recipient sample about 28 days before transplant, after cytoreduction. The material sequenced was peripheral blood mononuclear cells, taken before stem cell transplant. These receptors were collected from a woman under 40 with chronic myeloid leukemia. Some clones in this sample may be carry-over from other donors' samples.

About this clone itself: A junction boundary mismatches the germline segment, possibly from a read error. The chain joins TRBV7-7 to TRBJ2-5; D might be TRBD1 (6 bases). This CDR3 region has 13 residues. Per the germline V gene, CDR1 is SSHAT and CDR2 is FNYEAQ (reference sequence). CDR3: CASSRGREETQYF. The CDR3 DNA sequence: TGTGCTAGCAGCAGGGGCAGAGAAGAGACCCAGTACTTC.

The genes are TRBV7-2 and TRBJ1-6; 8 nucleotides line up with TRBD1. CDR3 length: 14 residues. The V and J ends lost 4 bases and 8 bases, in that order; junction bases with no gene match: 4. Germline V gene sequence: CDR1 SGHTA, CDR2 FQGNSA. The CDR3 region is CASSSYRGDSPLHF. The CDR3 DNA follows: TGTGCCAGCAGCTCCTACAGGGGGGATTCACCCCTCCACTTT.

This chain uses TRBV7-8 with TRBJ1-4; D possibly corresponds to TRBD1 (5 bases). V shed 5 bases and J shed 3 bases, with 16 bases lying between them. Germline V lookup: CDR1 SGHVS, CDR2 FQNEAQ. The CDR3 has 16 amino acids. CDR3 coding DNA: TGTGCCAGCAGCGGAGTGGGGGGTATGCCTAATGAAAAACTGTTTTTT. Translating gives CASSGVGGMPNEKLFF.

The chain couples TRBV29-1 to TRBJ1-1, with 9 positions matching TRBD1. The CDR3 has 15 residues. The J segment lost 1 base and the V segment lost 7 bases, leaving 10 bases of the junction unmatched. Germline V gene lookup returns CDR1 SQVTM and CDR2 ANQGSEA. The CDR3 DNA follows: TGCAGCGGGCGACAGGGGGAAATTAAGAACACTGAAGCTTTCTTT. Protein sequence: CSGRQGEIKNTEAFF. The full variable domain, with the rest looked up from reference TRBV29-1 and TRBJ1-1, is SAVISQKPSRDICQRGTSLTIQCQVDSQVTMMFWYRQQPGQSLTLIATANQGSEATYESGFVIDKFPISRPNLTFSTLTVSNMSPEDSSIYLCSGRQGEIKNTEAFFGQGTRLTVV.

V gene TRBV9 combines with J gene TRBJ2-7; tentatively, D is TRBD2 (5 bases). Germline CDR1 SGDLS, CDR2 YYNGEE. V was pared by 1 base and J by 0 bases, with 5 bases between. The CDR3 is 13 residues long. CDR3 DNA sequence: TGTGCCAGCAGCGTAAGCGGCTCCTACGAGCAGTACTTC. Protein: CASSVSGSYEQYF.

The chain's CDR3 is CASRSHPGSETQYF. CDR3 nucleotides: TGTGCCAGCAGAAGCCATCCGGGGAGCGAGACCCAGTACTTC. The chain is built from TRBV2 and TRBJ2-5, with D possibly matching TRBD2 (5 bases). The CDR3 sequence is 14 residues long. Trimming removed 6 bases from V and 5 bases from J, with 16 bases in between. Germline-derived CDR1 and CDR2 are SNHLY and FYNNEI.

The CDR3 spells CASSVEGAHTDTQYF. DNA for the CDR3: TGTGCCAGCAGCGTAGAGGGGGCACACACAGATACGCAGTATTTT. The chain links TRBV9 to TRBJ2-3, with 7 bases matching TRBD1. The CDR3 spans 15 residues. Germline CDR1 and CDR2: SGDLS and YYNGEE. V lost 0 bases, J lost 2 bases, and 3 bases stayed unmatched.

The chain employs TRBV29-1 and TRBJ2-7; TRBD1 agrees at 7 bases. Unmatched junction bases numbered 8, after V lost 6 bases and J lost 6 bases. CDR1 and CDR2 (germline): SQVTM, ANQGSEA. This CDR3 comprises 12 residues. The CDR3 DNA sequence: TGCAGCGTCTTGACAGGGACGGTCGAGCAGTACTTC. Residues: CSVLTGTVEQYF.

V gene TRBV5-6 combines with J gene TRBJ1-2; the match to TRBD1 covers 9 bases. Trimming removed 0 bases from V and 3 bases from J; junction bases left unmatched: 3. Looked up from germline, CDR1 is SGHDT and CDR2 is YYEEEE. The CDR3 runs 15 residues. The CDR3 DNA follows: TGTGCCAGCAGCTTGGAGGACAGGGGACACTATGGCTACACCTTC. It yields the protein CASSLEDRGHYGYTF.

This chain links TRBV4-1 with TRBJ1-4, with unresolved D. The germline gives CDR1 MGHRA, CDR2 YSYEKL. The CDR3 contains 13 residues. V lost 1 base to trimming and J lost 8 bases, with 8 bases between them. The CDR3: CASSQVNEEKLFF. CDR3 nucleotides: TGCGCCAGCAGCCAAGTCAACGAAGAAAAACTGTTTTTT.

The rearrangement uses TRBV10-3 and TRBJ2-3, with 8 bases identical to TRBD1. This CDR3 region has 13 residues. The germline CDR1 and CDR2 sequences are ENHRY and SYGVKD. Trimming cost V 3 bases and J 4 bases; bases outside gene matches: 0. Here the CDR3 reads CAISEQGADTQYF. CDR3 DNA sequence: TGTGCCATCAGTGAACAGGGGGCAGATACGCAGTATTTT.

V is TRBV9 and J is TRBJ1-4; D is ambiguous. This CDR3 has 14 residues. CDR1 is SGDLS, CDR2 YYNGEE, per germline. V gave up 2 bases and J gave up 4 bases, with 9 bases separating them. The CDR3 loop reads CASSVGRGNEKLFF. CDR3 bases: TGTGCCAGCAGCGTCGGGCGGGGTAATGAAAAACTGTTTTTT.

The chain carries TRBV7-3 and TRBJ1-1; TRBD1 matches 7 bases. The junction had 8 bases not matched to a gene; V was cut back by 6 bases and J by 1 base. Germline values: CDR1 SGHTA, CDR2 FQGTGA. There are 15 residues in the CDR3. CDR3 in amino acids: CASSQQGLKNTEAFF. Here the CDR3 DNA reads TGTGCCAGCAGTCAACAGGGGTTGAAGAACACTGAAGCTTTCTTT.

V is TRBV2 and J is TRBJ2-5, with D possibly TRBD2 on 7 matching bases. The CDR3 covers 14 residues. The V end lost 6 bases, the J end lost 4 bases, and 15 bases lay between the germline ends. Germline CDR1 and CDR2: SNHLY and FYNNEI. The CDR3 reads CASSFWGGRETQYF. CDR3 coding DNA: TGTGCCAGCAGCTTCTGGGGGGGCCGAGAGACCCAGTACTTC. The variable domain in full, with the rest retrieved from reference TRBV2 and TRBJ2-5, is EPEVTQTPSHQVTQMGQEVILRCVPISNHLYFYWYRQILGQKVEFLVSFYNNEISEKSEIFDDQFSVERPDGSNFTLKIRSTKLEDSAMYFCASSFWGGRETQYFGPGTRLLVL.

V and J are TRBV10-3 and TRBJ1-2; D is possibly TRBD1 (6 bases). V was clipped by 8 bases and J by 5 bases, with 15 bases between them. CDR1 and CDR2 from the germline V gene are ENHRY and SYGVKD. This CDR3 is built from 13 residues. CDR3 amino acids: CAISDRVRYGYTF. The CDR3 DNA is TGTGCCATCTCGGACAGAGTTCGTTATGGCTACACCTTC.

This clone turned up a few times. The rearrangement links TRBV6-6 to TRBJ1-1; 10 bases are a match to TRBD1. The V segment lost 5 bases and the J segment 8 bases; nucleotides outside the gene matches: 11. This CDR3 spans 15 amino acids. Germline V gene data show CDR1 as MNHNY and CDR2 as SVGAGI (reference sequence). DNA of the CDR3: TGTGCCAGCAGTGAGCCGGGACAGGGGCTAATAGAAGCTTTCTTT. Its protein is CASSEPGQGLIEAFF.

CDR3 in DNA: TGTGCCAGCAGCTTAGATCGTAATACGCAGTATTTT. Protein sequence: CASSLDRNTQYF. The chain combines TRBV7-2 with TRBJ2-3; D gene ambiguous. Trimming shortened V by 1 base and J by 7 bases, and 6 bases separated the two germline ends. The CDR3 is 12 amino acids. Germline V gives CDR1 SGHTA, CDR2 FQGNSA.

V is TRBV6-1 and J is TRBJ2-2, with D possibly matching TRBD1 (6 bases). Trimming pared 8 bases from V and 4 bases from J, leaving 11 bases between. CDR1 is MNHNS, CDR2 SASEGT, per germline. The CDR3 is 13 amino acids. CDR3 DNA: TGTGCCAGCGTTTTACAGGGCACCGGGGAGCTGTTTTTT. Translation gives CASVLQGTGELFF.

V gene TRBV7-2 combines with J gene TRBJ2-7; TRBD2 agrees at 7 bases. V was clipped by 6 bases and J by 7 bases; unmatched bases: 9. The CDR3 has 13 residues. The germline V gene encodes CDR1 SGHTA and CDR2 FQGNSA. CDR3 sequence reads: CASSPGLVGEQYF. CDR3 DNA: TGTGCCAGCAGTCCTGGACTAGTGGGAGAGCAGTACTTC.

This chain uses TRBV7-9 with TRBJ1-2; a possible D gene is TRBD1 (5 bases). Germline V gene lookup returns CDR1 SEHNR and CDR2 FQNEAQ (reference sequence). This CDR3 has 12 residues. V gave up 4 bases and J gave up 5 bases, with 8 bases separating them. CDR3 in amino acids: CASSSDRYGYTF. Here the CDR3 DNA reads TGTGCCAGCAGCTCCGACAGATATGGCTACACCTTC. Variable domain in full (rest from reference TRBV7-9 and TRBJ1-2): DTGVSQNPRHKITKRGQNVTFRCDPISEHNRLYWYRQTLGQGPEFLTYFQNEAQLEKSRLLSDRFSAERPKGSFSTLEIQRTEQGDSAMYLCASSSDRYGYTFGSGTRLTVV.

Here the CDR3 DNA reads TGCAGCGTTTGGGACGGCGGAGGGACTGAAGCTTTCTTT. Translating it yields CSVWDGGGTEAFF. This chain uses TRBV29-1 with TRBJ1-1; D might be TRBD1 (5 bases). The CDR3 length is 13 residues. Germline V lookup: CDR1 SQVTM, CDR2 ANQGSEA. The ends were cut back, 5 bases at V and 5 bases at J, with 15 bases in the middle.